The 8 T cell receptor beta chains reported below all come from one sample, sequenced in a study of cytomegalovirus exposure and HLA in healthy donors. The assay was immunoSEQ multiplex PCR, and TCRdb's table has in-frame clones only and misses some. The profile shows around 140,000 clones, 94% of them singletons. Sequencing used PBMCs. Source of these receptors: a man aged 18 to 35 in good health and CMV-seropositive.

V usage is TRBV7-9 and J usage is TRBJ1-6; 8 bases map to TRBD1. Trimming at V came to 3 bases and at J to 4 bases, leaving 2 bases not matched to a gene. Germline V gives CDR1 SEHNR, CDR2 FQNEAQ (reference sequence). The CDR3 totals 15 residues. CDR3 in amino acids: CASSLRTGYNSPLHF. CDR3 bases: TGTGCCAGCAGCTTGAGGACAGGGTATAATTCACCCCTCCACTTT.

This clone was seen just once. The rearrangement joins TRBV5-6 to TRBJ1-1; 7 bases are a match to TRBD1. Germline CDR1 reads SGHDT; CDR2 reads YYEEEE. The CDR3 extends over 15 amino acids. The V segment lost 4 bases and the J segment 1 base; nucleotides outside the gene matches: 7. CDR3 protein: CASSLTGAPNTEAFF. In DNA, the CDR3 is TGTGCCAGCAGCCTTACAGGGGCACCGAACACTGAAGCTTTCTTT.

This sequence joins TRBV9 and TRBJ2-5; D may be TRBD2 (6 bases). The CDR3 extends over 15 amino acids. Trimming took 0 bases from V and 1 from J, leaving 10 bases between them. Looked up from germline, CDR1 is SGDLS and CDR2 is YYNGEE. The CDR3 DNA reads as TGTGCCAGCAGCGTAGGAGGTAGCGGCCAAGAGACCCAGTACTTC. It codes for CASSVGGSGQETQYF. Complete variable domain (other parts from reference TRBV9 and TRBJ2-5): DSGVTQTPKHLITATGQRVTLRCSPRSGDLSVYWYQQSLDQGLQFLIQYYNGEERAKGNILERFSAQQFPDLHSELNLSSLELGDSALYFCASSVGGSGQETQYFGPGTRLLVL.

This rearrangement joins TRBV11-2 to TRBJ2-3; no clear D. With 3 bases removed from V and 11 bases from J, the gap between germline ends came to 12 bases. CDR3 length: 12 amino acids. Germline-derived CDR1 and CDR2 are SGHAT and FQNNGV. The CDR3 region is CASSFLDSGQYF. CDR3 sequence (DNA): TGTGCCAGCAGCTTTTTAGACTCGGGGCAGTATTTT.

The chain has TRBV5-1 and TRBJ1-4; TRBD1 matches at 7 bases. V shed 2 bases and J 3 bases; nucleotides not matched to a gene: 4. The CDR3 has 15 residues. Germline V CDR1 and CDR2: SGHRS, YFSETQ. The CDR3 DNA is TGCGCCAGCAGCTTACAACAGGGGTCTAATGAAAAACTGTTTTTT. Its protein is CASSLQQGSNEKLFF.

The chain employs TRBV9 and TRBJ2-1; perhaps TRBD1 as D (5 bases). Germline CDR1 is SGDLS and CDR2 is YYNGEE. V was cut by 3 bases and J by 0 bases, with 16 bases left in between. The CDR3 extends over 17 amino acids. The DNA for the CDR3 is TGTGCCAGCAGCGCCCCCTTGGCAGACAGCTCCTACAATGAGCAGTTCTTC. This encodes CASSAPLADSSYNEQFF. Based on the CDR3 plus reference TRBV9 and TRBJ2-1, the full variable domain is DSGVTQTPKHLITATGQRVTLRCSPRSGDLSVYWYQQSLDQGLQFLIQYYNGEERAKGNILERFSAQQFPDLHSELNLSSLELGDSALYFCASSAPLADSSYNEQFFGPGTRLTVL.

The rearrangement joins TRBV10-3 to TRBJ2-1; the D is unclear. The CDR3 totals 16 residues. Trimming shortened V by 3 bases and J by 1 base, and 13 bases separated the two germline ends. The germline V gene encodes CDR1 ENHRY and CDR2 SYGVKD. The DNA of the CDR3 is TGTGCCATCAGTGATTGGAGTGCTGGGTCCTACAATGAGCAGTTCTTC. Translation gives CAISDWSAGSYNEQFF.

This clone was recorded a few times. The rearrangement uses TRBV4-1 and TRBJ2-1; TRBD2 agrees at 11 bases. Germline V gene sequence: CDR1 MGHRA, CDR2 YSYEKL. CDR3 length: 16 residues. Unmatched junction bases numbered 6, after V lost 0 bases and J lost 8 bases. CDR3 region: CASSQDRTSGWDEQFF. The CDR3 coding sequence is TGCGCCAGCAGCCAAGATAGGACTAGCGGGTGGGATGAGCAGTTCTTC.